This TCR beta chain was sequenced during a study of blood T cell repertoires in COVID-19. Whole-study context: Collection of acute and convalescent COVID-19 samples took place in the United States, Italy and Spain. T cells, B-cell-depleted T cells, or PBMCs supplied cDNA or gDNA.

The authors' processing: For nucleated cells, counts were estimated from reference gene primer amplification. The method was immunoSEQ multiplex PCR; TCRdb's version includes in-frame clones alone and lacks a portion of them. Clonal size and the V and J genes are those of that table, whereas D and trimming came from the DNA. The data show tens of thousands of clones, about nine tenths seen once. This clone was picked up one time. V gave up 3 bases and J gave up 6 bases, with 14 bases separating them. Germline CDR1 reads LNHDA; CDR2 reads SQIVND (reference sequence). The CDR3 runs 14 residues. Sequencing input: peripheral blood. The chain employs TRBV19 and TRBJ1-2; the D gene is possibly TRBD1 (6 bases). The TCR originated in a woman of 80 years or more with acute or convalescent COVID-19. CDR3 protein: CASSIAAGANGYTF. As DNA, the CDR3 is TGTGCCAGTAGTATTGCCGCGGGGGCGAATGGCTACACCTTC.